These 9 T cell receptor beta chains originate from one sample sequenced in a study of long-term antiretroviral therapy in people with HIV (dated by TCRdb to the early 2020s). The immunoSEQ hsTCRB v3.0 assay was used at survey level resolution to sequence the TRB variable region. Drawn from immuneACCESS, this table holds only the in-frame rearrangements with V and J called that TCRdb kept. Clones are partly lost; checked studies trace under half to an unresolved V gene and leave the rest unexplained. Counted in this sample were about 25,000 clones; 87% of them appeared once. The top ten constitute about 8.7% of the sample. The sample in question was unsorted PBMCs, obtained 1.8 years before starting antiretroviral therapy. The receptors originated from a middle-aged man with HIV.

The rearrangement uses TRBV30 and TRBJ2-7; D is tentatively TRBD1 or TRBD2 (5 bases each). Trimming shortened V by 0 bases and J by 3 bases, and 24 bases separated the two germline ends. The CDR3 runs to 18 residues. The V gene's germline CDR1 is GTSNPN and CDR2 SVGIG (reference sequence). CDR3 bases: TGTGCCTGGAGTGTTCTCCGAGGGATAGTAGGGGTGGGCTACGAGCAGTACTTC. It yields the protein CAWSVLRGIVGVGYEQYF. Using reference TRBV30 and TRBJ2-7 for the parts outside the CDR3, the full variable domain is SQTIHQWPATLVQPVGSPLSLECTVEGTSNPNLYWYRQAAGRGLQLLFYSVGIGQISSEVPQNLSASRPQDRQFILSSKKLLLSDSGFYLCAWSVLRGIVGVGYEQYFGPGTRLTVT.

This clone was counted between two and nine times. CDR3 sequence (DNA): TGTGCCAGCAGCTGGCAGGGCTATGGCTACACCTTC. Its protein product is CASSWQGYGYTF. The rearrangement joins TRBV11-1 to TRBJ1-2; tentatively, D is TRBD1 (5 bases). Between the trimmed V and J ends, which lost 4 bases and 4 bases, there was a span of 7 bases. CDR1 and CDR2 (germline): SGHAT, FQDESV (reference sequence). The CDR3 is 12 residues long.

The chain combines TRBV11-2 with TRBJ2-1; 7 bases match TRBD1. Germline V CDR1 and CDR2: SGHAT, FQNNGV. This CDR3 contains 16 residues. V was clipped by 10 bases and J by 1 base; unmatched bases: 13. The CDR3 protein is CATETRQGQSYNEQFF. CDR3 in DNA: TGTGCCACCGAGACTCGACAGGGTCAATCCTACAATGAGCAGTTCTTC.

The chain couples TRBV7-9 to TRBJ2-7, with D maybe TRBD1 (6 bases). V dropped 6 bases and J dropped 3 bases, with 15 bases sitting between them. This CDR3 contains 14 residues. Per germline, CDR1 SEHNR and CDR2 FQNEAQ (reference sequence). This CDR3 reads CASSLTGNLYEQYF. The CDR3 DNA sequence: TGTGCCAGCAGTCTAACAGGGAACCTCTACGAGCAGTACTTC.

J is TRBJ2-7 and V is TRBV6-5; D possibly corresponds to TRBD2 (5 bases). Germline CDR1 reads MNHEY; CDR2 reads SVGAGI. Trimming pared 6 bases from V and 8 bases from J, leaving 17 bases between. The CDR3 covers 13 residues. The CDR3 DNA reads as TGTGCCAGCAGCCCCTGGCCTCCCGGGAAGCAGTACTTC. Its protein product is CASSPWPPGKQYF.

The chain links TRBV18 to TRBJ2-1, with D hard to call. Germline V gene data show CDR1 as KGHSH and CDR2 as LQKENI. This CDR3 is built from 12 residues. Trimming took off 2 bases at V and 3 bases at J, with 2 bases between the two ends. CDR3 amino acids: CASSPDYNEQFF. The CDR3 coding sequence is TGTGCCAGCTCACCAGACTACAATGAGCAGTTCTTC.

The chain has TRBV30 and TRBJ1-3, with D unresolved. V was cut by 4 bases and J by 0 bases, with 7 bases left in between. The CDR3 is 13 amino acids. Germline V gives CDR1 GTSNPN, CDR2 SVGIG (reference sequence). The CDR3 nucleotides are TGTGCCTGGACGGCTCACTCTGGAAACACCATATATTTT. It is translated as CAWTAHSGNTIYF.

DNA for the CDR3: TGTGCCAGCAGTGAATATTACGACAGATCTAACTATGGCTACACCTTC. Translating it yields CASSEYYDRSNYGYTF. The chain has TRBV6-1 and TRBJ1-2; TRBD1 is a possible D gene (5 bases). V lost 2 bases, J lost 0 bases, and 13 bases lay in between. The CDR3 has 16 amino acids. Germline CDR1 is MNHNS and CDR2 is SASEGT.

The chain couples TRBV18 to TRBJ1-4; possible D gene TRBD1, 5 bases. Germline V lookup: CDR1 KGHSH, CDR2 LQKENI. This CDR3 has 15 amino acids. V lost 5 bases to trimming and J lost 8 bases, with 18 bases between them. CDR3: CASSTWDFGPEKLFF. CDR3 coding DNA: TGTGCCAGCTCAACCTGGGACTTCGGACCCGAAAAACTGTTTTTT.